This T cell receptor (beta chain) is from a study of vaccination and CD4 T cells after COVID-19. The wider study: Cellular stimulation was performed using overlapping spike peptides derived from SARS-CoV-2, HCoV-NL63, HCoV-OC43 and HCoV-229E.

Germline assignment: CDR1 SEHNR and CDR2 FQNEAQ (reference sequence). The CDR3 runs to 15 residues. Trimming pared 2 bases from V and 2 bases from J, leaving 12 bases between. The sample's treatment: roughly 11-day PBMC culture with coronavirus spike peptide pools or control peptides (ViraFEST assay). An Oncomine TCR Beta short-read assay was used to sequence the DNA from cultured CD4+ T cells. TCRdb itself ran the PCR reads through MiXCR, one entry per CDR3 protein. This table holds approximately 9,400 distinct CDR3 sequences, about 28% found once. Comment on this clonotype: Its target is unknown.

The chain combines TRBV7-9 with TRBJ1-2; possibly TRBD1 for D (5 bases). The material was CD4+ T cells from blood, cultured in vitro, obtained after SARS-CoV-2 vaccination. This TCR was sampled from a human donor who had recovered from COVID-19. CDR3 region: CASSLKGAQNYGYTF. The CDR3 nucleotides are TGTGCCAGCAGCTTAAAAGGGGCACAAAACTATGGCTACACCTTC.